Only a few counts were recorded for the clone carrying this TCR beta chain. No antigen is known for it. This CDR3 is 11 amino acids long. CDR1 MNHEY and CDR2 SVGAGI come from the germline V gene. V shed 8 bases and J shed 11 bases, with 13 bases lying between them. The sample comes from a study of cytomegalovirus exposure and HLA in healthy donors. Vbeta (60) and Jbeta (13) primers were used in the PCR. Measured with immunoSEQ multiplex PCR; TCRdb has only the in-frame clones, and not every one. The sample comprises hundreds of thousands of clones, less than 85% of which are singletons, and about 0.63% rests with the top ten. Regarding the study as a whole: Later on, an analysis tied roughly 17,000 TCR beta sequences to HLA alleles at 0.05 false discovery rate. Segments of the TCR beta V type were, in most cases, productive about 87% or about 30% of the time in an earlier analysis. Researchers had no immune exposure information except CMV serostatus available.

This sequence joins TRBV6-5 and TRBJ1-5; D is perhaps TRBD1 (6 bases). This receptor was taken from a man aged 18 to 35 in good health and CMV-seronegative. Source material: PBMCs. CDR3 region: CASGTDSSQHF. The CDR3 DNA follows: TGTGCCAGCGGAACGGACAGTTCCCAGCATTTT.